Below, 9 T cell receptor beta chains from the same sample are listed, as sequenced in a study of blood T cells in healthy people across ages. With a J-beta primer mix and a sample-barcoded 5' primer, a second PCR ran about 7 to 11 cycles. A single record per CDR3 protein comes from TCRdb applying MiXCR to the 5' RACE reads. There are about 1.4 million distinct CDR3 sequences in the sample; roughly 64% occur only once, and approximately 7% lies in the top ten. Sequences were obtained from blood. These receptors came from a man younger than 35 in good health.

This sequence joins TRBV20-1 and TRBJ2-7; 7 bases are shared with TRBD2. The CDR3 extends over 14 amino acids. The germline V gene has CDR1 DFQATT and CDR2 SNEGSKA (reference sequence). V lost 1 base to trimming and J lost 3 bases; unmatched junction nucleotides: 6. In DNA form, the CDR3 reads TGCAGTGCTAGAGGGGCTAGCGGCAGCTACGAGCAGTACTTC. This translates into CSARGASGSYEQYF.

The V call is TRBV20-1, the J call TRBJ2-5; D gene ambiguous. CDR1 is DFQATT and CDR2 is SNEGSKA in the germline V gene (reference sequence). CDR3 length equals 14 residues. V was clipped by 6 bases and J by 4 bases, with 18 bases between them. The CDR3 here is CSASLMVVGETQYF. In nucleotides, the CDR3 is TGCAGTGCCTCCCTAATGGTGGTGGGAGAGACCCAGTACTTC.

The table lists this clonotype with a few counts. CDR3 nucleotide sequence: TGCAGTGCGCGACTTAGCAATCAGCCCCAGCATTTT. This encodes CSARLSNQPQHF. The chain employs TRBV20-1 and TRBJ1-5; no reliable D call. CDR1 DFQATT and CDR2 SNEGSKA come from the germline V gene (reference sequence). CDR3 length: 12 residues. V was trimmed by 6 bases and J by 0 bases, leaving 6 bases between them.

The chain joins TRBV7-9 to TRBJ2-5, with 7 bases that match TRBD2. The CDR3 loop spans 16 amino acids. The V gene's germline CDR1 is SEHNR and CDR2 FQNEAQ (reference sequence). Trimming removed 5 bases from V and 5 bases from J; junction bases left unmatched: 14. The CDR3 spells CASSTKAGKEGETQYF. For the CDR3, the DNA is TGTGCCAGCAGCACCAAAGCGGGGAAAGAAGGGGAGACCCAGTACTTC.

This clonotype was detected only once. This rearrangement joins TRBV20-1 to TRBJ2-7; no definite D call. The V end lost 6 bases, the J end lost 4 bases, and 19 bases lay between the germline ends. This CDR3 has 14 residues. Germline CDR1 and CDR2: DFQATT and SNEGSKA (reference sequence). CDR3 sequence reads: CSAQEYQLAYEQYF. The CDR3 DNA follows: TGCAGTGCCCAAGAATACCAACTGGCGTACGAGCAGTACTTC.

The rearrangement uses TRBV20-1 and TRBJ2-7; D not resolved. The ends were cut back, 5 bases at V and 5 bases at J, with 13 bases in the middle. The V gene's germline CDR1 is DFQATT and CDR2 SNEGSKA (reference sequence). The CDR3 extends over 12 amino acids. The CDR3 DNA sequence: TGCAGTGCTGCTCCCCAGGACCACGAGCAGTACTTC. Translating gives CSAAPQDHEQYF.

This clonotype was observed a handful of times. The chain uses TRBV5-1 and TRBJ2-1, with 7 bases that match TRBD1. Germline CDR1 reads SGHRS; CDR2 reads YFSETQ. The ends lost 1 base at V and 0 bases at J; junction bases unmatched: 4. This CDR3 comprises 16 residues. CDR3 DNA sequence: TGCGCCAGCAGCTTGTACCGGGACAGCTCCTACAATGAGCAGTTCTTC. Its translation is CASSLYRDSSYNEQFF.

The V gene is TRBV4-3, the J gene TRBJ2-4; the D is unclear. The length of the CDR3 is 15 residues. Trimming left V 0 bases short and J 1 base short, with 7 bases between. Germline-derived CDR1 and CDR2 are LGHNA and YSLEER. The CDR3 DNA follows: TGCGCCAGCAGCCAAGATACCGGGGCCAAAAACATTCAGTACTTC. Translating it yields CASSQDTGAKNIQYF.

Only a few counts were recorded for this clonotype. J is TRBJ2-3 and V is TRBV12-3 or TRBV12-4; 7 nucleotides agree with TRBD2. V shed 4 bases and J 5 bases; nucleotides not matched to a gene: 15. This CDR3 has 17 amino acids. The CDR3 DNA is TGTGCCAGCAGTTCCTCCCTCGCCCGGGAGGACGGAGATACGCAGTATTTT. Protein: CASSSSLAREDGDTQYF.